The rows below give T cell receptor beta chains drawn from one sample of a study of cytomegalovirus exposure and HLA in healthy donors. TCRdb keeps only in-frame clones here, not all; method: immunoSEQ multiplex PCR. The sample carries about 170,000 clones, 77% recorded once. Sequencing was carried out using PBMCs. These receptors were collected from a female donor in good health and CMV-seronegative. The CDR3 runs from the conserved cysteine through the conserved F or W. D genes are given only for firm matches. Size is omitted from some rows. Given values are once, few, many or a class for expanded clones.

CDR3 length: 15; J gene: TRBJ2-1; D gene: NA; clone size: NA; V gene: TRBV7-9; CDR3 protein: CASSFRGEVYNEQFF; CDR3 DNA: TGTGCCAGCAGCTTCAGGGGCGAGGTCTACAATGAGCAGTTCTTC
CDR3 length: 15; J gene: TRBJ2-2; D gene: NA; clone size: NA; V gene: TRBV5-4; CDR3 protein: CASRVLAGAAGELFF; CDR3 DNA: TGTGCCAGCAGGGTCCTTGCGGGGGCCGCCGGGGAGCTGTTTTTT
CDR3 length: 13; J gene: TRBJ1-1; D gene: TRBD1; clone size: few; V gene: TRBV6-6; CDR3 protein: CASSLGQGTEAFF; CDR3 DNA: TGTGCCAGCAGCCTAGGACAGGGGACTGAAGCTTTCTTT
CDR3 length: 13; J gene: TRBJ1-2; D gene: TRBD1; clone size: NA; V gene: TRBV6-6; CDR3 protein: CASTDREDYGYTF; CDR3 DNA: TGTGCCAGCACCGACAGGGAGGACTATGGCTACACCTTC
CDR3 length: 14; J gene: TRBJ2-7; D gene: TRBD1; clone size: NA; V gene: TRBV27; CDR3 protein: CASSRQGAAYEQYF; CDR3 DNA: TGTGCCAGCAGTCGACAGGGGGCTGCCTACGAGCAGTACTTC
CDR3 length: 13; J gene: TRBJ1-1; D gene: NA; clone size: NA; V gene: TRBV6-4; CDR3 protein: CASSEGAGTEAFF; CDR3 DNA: TGTGCCAGCAGTGAAGGGGCTGGCACTGAAGCTTTCTTT
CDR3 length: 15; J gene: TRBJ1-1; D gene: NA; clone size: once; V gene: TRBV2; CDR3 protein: CASSPRGGGGTEAFF; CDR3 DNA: TGTGCCAGCAGCCCGAGGGGCGGGGGCGGCACTGAAGCTTTCTTT
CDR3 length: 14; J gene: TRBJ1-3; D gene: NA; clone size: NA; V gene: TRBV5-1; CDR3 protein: CASSLAPPGNTIYF; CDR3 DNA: TGCGCCAGCAGCTTGGCCCCTCCTGGAAACACCATATATTTT
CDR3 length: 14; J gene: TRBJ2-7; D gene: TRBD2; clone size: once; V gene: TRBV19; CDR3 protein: CASSIAGGNGEQYF; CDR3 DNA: TGTGCCAGTAGTATTGCGGGAGGAAATGGGGAGCAGTACTTC
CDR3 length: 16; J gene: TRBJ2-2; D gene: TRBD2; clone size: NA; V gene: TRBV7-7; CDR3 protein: CASSPGLAGNTGELFF; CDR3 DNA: TGTGCCAGCAGCCCGGGACTAGCGGGGAACACCGGGGAGCTGTTTTTT
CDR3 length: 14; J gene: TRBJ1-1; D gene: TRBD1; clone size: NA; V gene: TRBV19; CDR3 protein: CASISGTGGTEAFF; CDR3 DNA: TGTGCCAGTATCTCCGGGACAGGGGGCACTGAAGCTTTCTTT
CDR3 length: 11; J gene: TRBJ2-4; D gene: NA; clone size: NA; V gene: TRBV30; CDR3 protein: CAWEALNIQYF; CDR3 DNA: TGTGCCTGGGAGGCCCTCAACATTCAGTACTTC
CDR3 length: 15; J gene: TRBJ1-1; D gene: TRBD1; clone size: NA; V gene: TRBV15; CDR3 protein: CATSRQGQVNTEAFF; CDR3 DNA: TGTGCCACCAGCCGTCAAGGACAGGTGAACACTGAAGCTTTCTTT
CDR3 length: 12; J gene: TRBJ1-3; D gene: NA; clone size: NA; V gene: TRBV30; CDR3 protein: CAWSVLGNTIYF; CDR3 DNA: TGTGCCTGGAGTGTACTTGGAAACACCATATATTTT
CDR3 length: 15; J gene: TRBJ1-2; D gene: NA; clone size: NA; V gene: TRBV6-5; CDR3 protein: CASSYSISEYGGYTF; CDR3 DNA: TGTGCCAGCAGTTACTCGATTTCAGAGTACGGGGGCTACACCTTC
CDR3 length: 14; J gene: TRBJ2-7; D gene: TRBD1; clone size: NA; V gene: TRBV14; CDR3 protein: CASSPGQGTNEQYF; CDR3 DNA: TGTGCCAGCAGCCCCGGACAGGGGACGAACGAGCAGTACTTC
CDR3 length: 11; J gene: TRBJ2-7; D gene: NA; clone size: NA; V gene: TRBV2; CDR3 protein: CASSDSYEQYF; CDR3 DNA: TGTGCCAGCAGTGACAGCTACGAGCAGTACTTC
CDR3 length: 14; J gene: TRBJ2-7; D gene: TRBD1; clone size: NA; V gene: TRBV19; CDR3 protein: CASSPGQGAYEQYF; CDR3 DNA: TGTGCCAGTAGTCCCGGACAGGGGGCATACGAGCAGTACTTC
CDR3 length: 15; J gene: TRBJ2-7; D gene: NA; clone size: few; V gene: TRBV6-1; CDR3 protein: CASSDGWTPGYEQYF; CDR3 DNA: TGTGCCAGCAGTGACGGCTGGACACCTGGCTACGAGCAGTACTTC
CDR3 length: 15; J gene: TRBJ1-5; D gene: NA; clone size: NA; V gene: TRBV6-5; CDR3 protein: CASSYSRQNHQPQHF; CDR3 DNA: TGTGCCAGCAGTTATTCTCGACAGAACCATCAGCCCCAGCATTTT
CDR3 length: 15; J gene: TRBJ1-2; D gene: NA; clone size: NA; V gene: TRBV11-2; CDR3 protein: CASSLGGGGVVGYTF; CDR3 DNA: TGTGCCAGCAGCTTAGGGGGCGGGGGTGTTGTTGGCTACACCTTC
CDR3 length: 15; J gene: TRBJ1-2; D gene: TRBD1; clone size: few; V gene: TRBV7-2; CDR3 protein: CASSARDRAGYGYTF; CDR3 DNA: TGTGCCAGCAGCGCCCGGGACAGGGCGGGCTATGGCTACACCTTC
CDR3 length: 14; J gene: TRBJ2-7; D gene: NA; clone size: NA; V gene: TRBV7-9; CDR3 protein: CASSPDGQLSEQYF; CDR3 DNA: TGTGCCAGCAGCCCCGACGGGCAGCTTAGCGAGCAGTACTTC
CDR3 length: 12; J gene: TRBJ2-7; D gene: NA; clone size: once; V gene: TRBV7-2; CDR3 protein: CASSLTTYEQYF; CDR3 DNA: TGTGCCAGCAGCTTAACTACCTACGAGCAGTACTTC
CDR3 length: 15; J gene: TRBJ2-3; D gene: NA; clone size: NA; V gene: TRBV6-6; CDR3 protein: CASSARGPSTDTQYF; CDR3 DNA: TGTGCCAGCAGCGCCAGGGGCCCTAGCACAGATACGCAGTATTTT
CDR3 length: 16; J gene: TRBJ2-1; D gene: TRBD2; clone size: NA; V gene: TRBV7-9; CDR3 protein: CASSLAAVAGGRVQFF; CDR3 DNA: TGTGCCAGCAGCTTAGCGGCGGTAGCGGGAGGGAGGGTGCAGTTCTTC
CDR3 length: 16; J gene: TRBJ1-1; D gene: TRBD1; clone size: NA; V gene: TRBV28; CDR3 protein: CASSARVPQGVSEAFF; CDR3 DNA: TGTGCCAGCAGTGCCAGGGTCCCCCAGGGGGTGTCTGAAGCTTTCTTT
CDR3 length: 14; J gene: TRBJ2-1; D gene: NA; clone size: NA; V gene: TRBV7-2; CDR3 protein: CASTFQQGNNEQFF; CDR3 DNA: TGTGCCAGCACCTTCCAACAGGGTAACAATGAGCAGTTCTTC
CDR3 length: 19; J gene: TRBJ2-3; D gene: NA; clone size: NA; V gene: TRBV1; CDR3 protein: CTSSQDRFASGCSTDTQYF; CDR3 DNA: TGCACCAGCAGCCAAGATCGGTTTGCTAGCGGGTGTTCCACAGATACGCAGTATTTT
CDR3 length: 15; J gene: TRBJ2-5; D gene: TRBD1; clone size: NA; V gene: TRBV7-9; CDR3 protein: CASSLTGSYQETQYF; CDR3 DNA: TGTGCCAGCAGCTTGACAGGGAGTTACCAAGAGACCCAGTACTTC
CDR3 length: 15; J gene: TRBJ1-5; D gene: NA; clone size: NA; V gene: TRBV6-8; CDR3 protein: CASSQNRSGSQPQHF; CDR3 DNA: TGTGCCAGCAGTCAAAACCGGTCTGGTTCCCAGCCCCAGCATTTT
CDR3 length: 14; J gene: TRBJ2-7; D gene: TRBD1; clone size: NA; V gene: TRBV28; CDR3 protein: CASSTPGQYYEQYF; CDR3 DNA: TGTGCCAGCAGTACACCGGGACAGTACTACGAGCAGTACTTC
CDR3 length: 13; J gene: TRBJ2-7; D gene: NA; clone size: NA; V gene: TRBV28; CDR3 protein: CASRDSATYEQYF; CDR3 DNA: TGTGCCAGTAGAGACAGTGCCACCTACGAGCAGTACTTC
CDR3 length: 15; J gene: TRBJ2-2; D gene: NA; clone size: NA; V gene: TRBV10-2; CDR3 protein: CATERGKTRSGELFF; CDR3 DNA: TGCGCCACAGAACGGGGAAAGACGCGGTCGGGGGAGCTGTTTTTT
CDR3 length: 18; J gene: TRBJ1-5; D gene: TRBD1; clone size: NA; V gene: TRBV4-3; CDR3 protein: CASSQEDFQTGSNQPQHF; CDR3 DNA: TGCGCCAGCAGCCAAGAAGACTTTCAGACAGGGTCAAATCAGCCCCAGCATTTT
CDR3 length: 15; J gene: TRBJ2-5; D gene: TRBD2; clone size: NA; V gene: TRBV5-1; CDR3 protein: CASSLGLARAETQYF; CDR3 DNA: TGCGCCAGCAGCTTGGGACTAGCTCGCGCAGAGACCCAGTACTTC
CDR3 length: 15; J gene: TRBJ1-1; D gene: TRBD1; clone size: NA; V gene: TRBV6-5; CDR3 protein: CASSKDRGLNTEAFF; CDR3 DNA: TGTGCCAGCAGTAAGGACAGGGGCCTGAACACTGAAGCTTTCTTT
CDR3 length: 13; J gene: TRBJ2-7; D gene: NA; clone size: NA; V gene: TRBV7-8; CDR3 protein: CATSRGYTYEQYF; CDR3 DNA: TGTGCCACCAGTCGGGGATACACCTACGAGCAGTACTTC
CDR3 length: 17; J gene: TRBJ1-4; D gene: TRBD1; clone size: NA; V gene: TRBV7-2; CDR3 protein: CASSLLPTGITNEKLFF; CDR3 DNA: TGTGCCAGCAGCCTACTTCCGACAGGGATAACTAATGAAAAACTGTTTTTT
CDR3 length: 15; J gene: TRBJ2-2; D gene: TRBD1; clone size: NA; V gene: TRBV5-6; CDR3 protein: CASSQQGANTGELFF; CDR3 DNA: TGTGCCAGCAGCCAGCAGGGGGCGAACACCGGGGAGCTGTTTTTT
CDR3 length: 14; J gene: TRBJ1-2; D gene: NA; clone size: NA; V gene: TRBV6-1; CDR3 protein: CASSEFPGPYGYTF; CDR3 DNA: TGTGCCAGCAGTGAATTCCCGGGTCCCTATGGCTACACCTTC
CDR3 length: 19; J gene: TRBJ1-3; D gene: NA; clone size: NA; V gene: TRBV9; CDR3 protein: CASSTSRDKPPSSGNTIYF; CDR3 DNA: TGTGCCAGCAGCACCTCACGGGACAAACCACCTTCGTCGGGAAACACCATATATTTT
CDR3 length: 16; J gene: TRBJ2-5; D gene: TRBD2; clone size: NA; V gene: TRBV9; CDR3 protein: CASSNPGLAEQETQYF; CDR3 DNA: TGTGCCAGCAGCAATCCGGGACTAGCGGAGCAAGAGACCCAGTACTTC
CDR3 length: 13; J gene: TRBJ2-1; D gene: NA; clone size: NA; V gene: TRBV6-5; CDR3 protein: CASSRESHNEQFF; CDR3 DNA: TGTGCCAGCAGCCGGGAATCCCACAATGAGCAGTTCTTC
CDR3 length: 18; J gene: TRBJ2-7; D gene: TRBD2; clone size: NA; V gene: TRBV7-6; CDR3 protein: CASSLEALAGGAGYEQYF; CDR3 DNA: TGTGCCAGCAGCTTAGAAGCGTTAGCGGGAGGGGCGGGATACGAGCAGTACTTC
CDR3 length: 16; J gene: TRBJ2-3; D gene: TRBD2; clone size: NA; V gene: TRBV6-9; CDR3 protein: CASSPPGLAVSDTQYF; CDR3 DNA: TGTGCCAGCAGCCCCCCCGGACTAGCGGTTTCCGATACGCAGTATTTT
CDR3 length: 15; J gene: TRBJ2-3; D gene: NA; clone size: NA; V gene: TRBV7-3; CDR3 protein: CASSQQGGLADTQYF; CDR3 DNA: TGTGCCAGCAGCCAACAGGGTGGTTTGGCAGATACGCAGTATTTT
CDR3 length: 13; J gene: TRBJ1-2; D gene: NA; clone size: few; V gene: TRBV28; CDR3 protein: CASSEDTEDGYTF; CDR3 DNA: TGTGCCAGCAGTGAGGACACAGAGGATGGCTACACCTTC